The entry that follows covers one T cell receptor beta chain sequence. Its antigen is unidentified. Libraries of TCR beta came from quantitative 5'-RACE with molecular barcodes. TCRdb processed the 5' RACE reads anew with MiXCR; each CDR3 protein has one entry. The data show roughly 90,000 distinct CDR3 sequences, 9% seen once. The CDR3 runs 16 residues. From germline, CDR1 is GTSNPN and CDR2 SVGIG (reference sequence). V was pared by 2 bases and J by 4 bases, with 19 bases between. The data derive from a study of CD8 T cells in ankylosing spondylitis. Study conclusions and caveats: Seemingly characteristic of ankylosing spondylitis blood was a TCR beta motif consisting of several highly homologous variants.

The rearrangement links TRBV30 to TRBJ2-3; tentatively, D is TRBD1 (6 bases). The sequenced material came from blood, either unsorted or a sorted T cell fraction (not recorded which). The clonotype originates from a male donor with ankylosing spondylitis. In DNA form, the CDR3 reads TGTGCCTGGAGTTCGATCCAGGGGTATTCACCAGATACGCAGTATTTT. Its protein product is CAWSSIQGYSPDTQYF. Filled out from reference TRBV30 and TRBJ2-3, the complete variable domain reads SQTIHQWPATLVQPVGSPLSLECTVEGTSNPNLYWYRQAAGRGLQLLFYSVGIGQISSEVPQNLSASRPQDRQFILSSKKLLLSDSGFYLCAWSSIQGYSPDTQYFGPGTRLTVL.